A selection of T cell receptor beta chains follows, all from one sample in a study of early T cells in non-severe SARS-CoV-2 infection. Via MiXCR, TCRdb re-called the 5' RACE reads, giving one row per CDR3 protein. The sample holds 50,000 or so distinct CDR3 sequences; more than 13% are singletons and the top ten take 9% to 10%. Source: whole blood, taken at baseline. These receptors were taken from an adult who was a healthcare worker with PCR-confirmed SARS-CoV-2 infection or an uninfected control (not recorded which). Both conserved end residues are part of each CDR3. The D gene is left open where the match is weak. For some rows the clone size is stated as once, few or many, or as a class when expanded; others skip it.

v_gene: TRBV6-1; j_gene: TRBJ1-1; abundance: .; d_gene: .; CDR3nt: TGTGCCAGCAGTGAGCGGGCGGGCACTGAAGCTTTCTTT; CDR3aa: CASSERAGTEAFF
v_gene: TRBV20-1; j_gene: TRBJ1-2; abundance: .; d_gene: TRBD1; CDR3nt: TGCAGTGCTAGAGATGCGAGGCAGGGGGCATCTGGCTACACCTTC; CDR3aa: CSARDARQGASGYTF
v_gene: TRBV7-2; j_gene: TRBJ1-5; abundance: few; d_gene: TRBD1; CDR3nt: TGTGCCAGCAGCCCCGGACAGGGGAATCAGCCCCAGCATTTT; CDR3aa: CASSPGQGNQPQHF
v_gene: TRBV10-3; j_gene: TRBJ2-2; abundance: few; d_gene: TRBD2; CDR3nt: TGTGCCATCAGTGTGAGCGGGGGGGCCCGGGAGCTGTTTTTT; CDR3aa: CAISVSGGARELFF
v_gene: TRBV6-1; j_gene: TRBJ1-1; abundance: few; d_gene: .; CDR3nt: TGTGCCAGCAGTGGAACTGTAATGGGAGCGGGCACTGAAGCTTTCTTT; CDR3aa: CASSGTVMGAGTEAFF
v_gene: TRBV3-1; j_gene: TRBJ2-3; abundance: few; d_gene: .; CDR3nt: TGTGCCAGCAGCCAAGATCGGAGGAGGCCTCCAGATACGCAGTATTTT; CDR3aa: CASSQDRRRPPDTQYF
v_gene: TRBV5-1; j_gene: TRBJ2-5; abundance: .; d_gene: .; CDR3nt: TGCGCCAGCAGCTTGACACCGGGAGATGCAGAGACCCAGTACTTC; CDR3aa: CASSLTPGDAETQYF
v_gene: TRBV6-6; j_gene: TRBJ1-2; abundance: .; d_gene: .; CDR3nt: TGTGCCAGCAGTTACTCGACCGAGACACCCGAGGTAACTGGTGGCTACACCTTC; CDR3aa: CASSYSTETPEVTGGYTF
v_gene: TRBV28; j_gene: TRBJ1-3; abundance: many; d_gene: .; CDR3nt: TGTGCCAGCAGTTTGTACGGCAGCTCTGGAAACACCATATATTTT; CDR3aa: CASSLYGSSGNTIYF
v_gene: TRBV7-3; j_gene: TRBJ1-6; abundance: many; d_gene: .; CDR3nt: TGTGCCAGCAGTCAAACCACACGGGGACCCCTCCACTTT; CDR3aa: CASSQTTRGPLHF
v_gene: TRBV27; j_gene: TRBJ2-1; abundance: .; d_gene: .; CDR3nt: TGTGCCAGCAGCCGGGCTCAAACGGCGAATGAGCAGTTCTTC; CDR3aa: CASSRAQTANEQFF
v_gene: TRBV6-6; j_gene: TRBJ2-7; abundance: few; d_gene: .; CDR3nt: TGTGCCAGCAGACATACTCTACAGGGTTTTGGGTACGAGCAGTACTTC; CDR3aa: CASRHTLQGFGYEQYF
v_gene: TRBV15; j_gene: TRBJ2-3; abundance: few; d_gene: .; CDR3nt: TGTGCCACCAGCAGAGAGGCTAGCGGCACAGATACGCAGTATTTT; CDR3aa: CATSREASGTDTQYF
v_gene: TRBV12-3/TRBV12-4; j_gene: TRBJ2-5; abundance: few; d_gene: TRBD1; CDR3nt: TGTGCCAGCAGGCGACAGGGCATGGAGACCCAGTACTTC; CDR3aa: CASRRQGMETQYF
v_gene: TRBV19; j_gene: TRBJ2-5; abundance: few; d_gene: TRBD2; CDR3nt: TGTGCCAGTAGTCCTGGACTAGCGGGAGGGGTCCAAGAGACCCAGTACTTC; CDR3aa: CASSPGLAGGVQETQYF
v_gene: TRBV6-5; j_gene: TRBJ2-7; abundance: .; d_gene: .; CDR3nt: TGTGCCAGCAACCCCAACGGACAGTTCTACGAGCAGTACTTC; CDR3aa: CASNPNGQFYEQYF
v_gene: TRBV20-1; j_gene: TRBJ2-7; abundance: .; d_gene: .; CDR3nt: TGCAGTGCCCCCCAAGAATCCGAGCAGTACTTC; CDR3aa: CSAPQESEQYF
v_gene: TRBV11-1; j_gene: TRBJ2-5; abundance: .; d_gene: TRBD1; CDR3nt: TGTGCCAGCAGCGTGGGACAGCATCAAGAGACCCAGTACTTC; CDR3aa: CASSVGQHQETQYF
v_gene: TRBV27; j_gene: TRBJ1-2; abundance: many; d_gene: .; CDR3nt: TGTGCCAGCAGTTTTGAGGGGTTTTATGGCTACACCTTC; CDR3aa: CASSFEGFYGYTF
v_gene: TRBV5-1; j_gene: TRBJ2-5; abundance: few; d_gene: TRBD2; CDR3nt: TGCGCCAGCAGCTTGGGTAGCGGGGGGCAAGAGACCCAGTACTTC; CDR3aa: CASSLGSGGQETQYF
v_gene: TRBV12-3/TRBV12-4; j_gene: TRBJ2-3; abundance: .; d_gene: TRBD2; CDR3nt: TGTGCCAGCAGTCCAGGTAGCGGGACTAGCACAGATACGCAGTATTTT; CDR3aa: CASSPGSGTSTDTQYF
v_gene: TRBV5-4; j_gene: TRBJ2-1; abundance: .; d_gene: TRBD1; CDR3nt: TGTGCCAGCAGCATTACAGGGGGCGCAAACAATGAGCAGTTCTTC; CDR3aa: CASSITGGANNEQFF
v_gene: TRBV25-1; j_gene: TRBJ2-1; abundance: .; d_gene: TRBD2; CDR3nt: TGTGCCAGCAGTGAATATGGGGGAGGGACCAATGAGCAGTTCTTC; CDR3aa: CASSEYGGGTNEQFF
v_gene: TRBV5-1; j_gene: TRBJ1-5; abundance: many; d_gene: .; CDR3nt: TGCGCCAGCAGCTGGGGAGGGGCAAGCAATCAGCCCCAGCATTTT; CDR3aa: CASSWGGASNQPQHF
v_gene: TRBV20-1; j_gene: TRBJ2-3; abundance: .; d_gene: TRBD2; CDR3nt: TGCAGTGCTCCGGGACTAGCGGGGGGGTTCTCTAGCACAGATACGCAGTATTTT; CDR3aa: CSAPGLAGGFSSTDTQYF
v_gene: TRBV13; j_gene: TRBJ1-6; abundance: many; d_gene: TRBD1; CDR3nt: TGTGCCAGCAGCGATCGTCTTGGACAGGGAGGGAGCTCCTATAATTCACCCCTCCACTTT; CDR3aa: CASSDRLGQGGSSYNSPLHF
v_gene: TRBV28; j_gene: TRBJ2-1; abundance: few; d_gene: .; CDR3nt: TGTGCCAGCAGTCCCGGGGCCGGGACAACCGCCTACAATGAGCAGTTCTTC; CDR3aa: CASSPGAGTTAYNEQFF
v_gene: TRBV7-6; j_gene: TRBJ2-2; abundance: .; d_gene: .; CDR3nt: TGTGCCAGCAGCCCAGGCAGCGGGACAGGCACCGGGGAGCTGTTTTTT; CDR3aa: CASSPGSGTGTGELFF
v_gene: TRBV10-3; j_gene: TRBJ2-2; abundance: few; d_gene: .; CDR3nt: TGTGCCATCAGCGCCGGGACCGGGGAGCTGTTTTTT; CDR3aa: CAISAGTGELFF
v_gene: TRBV7-2; j_gene: TRBJ2-5; abundance: few; d_gene: .; CDR3nt: TGTGCCAGCAGTCGACGCCGGTCCCAAGAGACCCAGTACTTC; CDR3aa: CASSRRRSQETQYF
v_gene: TRBV27; j_gene: TRBJ1-1; abundance: .; d_gene: TRBD1; CDR3nt: TGTGCCAGCAGTTTACCGGGACAGGGGGCGCGGGCTTTCTTT; CDR3aa: CASSLPGQGARAFF
v_gene: TRBV28; j_gene: TRBJ2-1; abundance: few; d_gene: TRBD2; CDR3nt: TGTGCCAGTACCCTCAGTGGGACTACCCTCTACAATGAGCAGTTCTTC; CDR3aa: CASTLSGTTLYNEQFF
v_gene: TRBV28; j_gene: TRBJ2-7; abundance: .; d_gene: .; CDR3nt: TGTGCCAGCACCCCAGGAAGAGACGAGCAGTACTTC; CDR3aa: CASTPGRDEQYF
v_gene: TRBV7-2; j_gene: TRBJ2-3; abundance: medium-sized; d_gene: .; CDR3nt: TGTGCCAGCAGCTTTGCCGGGACCCCGGGTGCAGATACGCAGTATTTT; CDR3aa: CASSFAGTPGADTQYF
v_gene: TRBV30; j_gene: TRBJ2-1; abundance: .; d_gene: .; CDR3nt: TGTGCCTGGGCTGGGAGCTCCTACAATGAGCAGTTCTTC; CDR3aa: CAWAGSSYNEQFF
v_gene: TRBV7-8; j_gene: TRBJ2-1; abundance: many; d_gene: .; CDR3nt: TGTGCCAGCAGCAGTAATAATGAGCAGTTCTTC; CDR3aa: CASSSNNEQFF
v_gene: TRBV5-1; j_gene: TRBJ2-3; abundance: few; d_gene: .; CDR3nt: TGCGCCAGCAGTTCCCGGGTCCTAGGGGACCCAAGCACAGATACGCAGTATTTT; CDR3aa: CASSSRVLGDPSTDTQYF
v_gene: TRBV6-5; j_gene: TRBJ1-4; abundance: few; d_gene: .; CDR3nt: TGTGCCAGCAGTTACTCCGGGCGGGAAAAACTGTTTTTT; CDR3aa: CASSYSGREKLFF
v_gene: TRBV5-1; j_gene: TRBJ2-5; abundance: .; d_gene: .; CDR3nt: TGCGCCAGCAGTCCCGGGTCGACGCAAGAGACCCAGTACTTC; CDR3aa: CASSPGSTQETQYF
v_gene: TRBV10-1; j_gene: TRBJ2-5; abundance: many; d_gene: TRBD2; CDR3nt: TGCGCCAGCAGTCAACTAGCGAAAGAGACCCAGTACTTC; CDR3aa: CASSQLAKETQYF
v_gene: TRBV7-6; j_gene: TRBJ2-7; abundance: few; d_gene: TRBD2; CDR3nt: TGTGCCAGCAGCGTAAGGACTAGCGGGACCTACGAGCAGTACTTC; CDR3aa: CASSVRTSGTYEQYF
v_gene: TRBV19; j_gene: TRBJ2-3; abundance: .; d_gene: .; CDR3nt: TGTGCCAGTAGTTGGGCGGGTAGCACAGATACGCAGTATTTT; CDR3aa: CASSWAGSTDTQYF
v_gene: TRBV7-9; j_gene: TRBJ1-1; abundance: many; d_gene: .; CDR3nt: TGTGCCAGCACTCCCGGGGGGTTCGGCAGCACTGAAGCTTTCTTT; CDR3aa: CASTPGGFGSTEAFF
v_gene: TRBV7-3; j_gene: TRBJ2-3; abundance: many; d_gene: .; CDR3nt: TGTGCCAGCAGCTTAATTGCGGGAATAGATACGCAGTATTTT; CDR3aa: CASSLIAGIDTQYF
v_gene: TRBV28; j_gene: TRBJ1-5; abundance: .; d_gene: .; CDR3nt: TGTGCCAGCAGTTTGAATGCGGGGACGGCACCCCAGCATTTT; CDR3aa: CASSLNAGTAPQHF